A selection of T cell receptor beta chains follows, all from one sample in a study of T cell responses to AZD1222 COVID-19 vaccine. This table comes from immunoSEQ multiplex PCR, and its TCRdb copy is limited to in-frame clones, with some not included. This table holds roughly 100,000 clones, 80% to 90% found once. The sequencing used peripheral blood, collected on day 0 of AZD1222 vaccination. Receptor source: an adult in good health. Each CDR3 is given with its conserved first and last residue. Each record gives: clone size, V gene, J gene, D gene, CDR3 DNA, CDR3 protein. The D gene is left open where the match is weak. Rows give clone size only sometimes, using once, few, many, or a class for an expanded clone.

size: .; V: TRBV18; J: TRBJ2-4; D: .; DNA: TGTGCCAGCTCACCAGGACAGTTGGACAAAAACATTCAGTACTTC; CDR3: CASSPGQLDKNIQYF
size: .; V: TRBV5-1; J: TRBJ1-4; D: TRBD1; DNA: TGCGCCAGCAGCTCAACACACAGGGGAGCGAATGAAAAACTGTTTTTT; CDR3: CASSSTHRGANEKLFF
size: .; V: TRBV6-2/TRBV6-3; J: TRBJ1-5; D: TRBD1; DNA: TGTGCCAGCAGTTACGGGTCAGGGGGTCAGCCCCAGCATTTT; CDR3: CASSYGSGGQPQHF
size: .; V: TRBV4-2; J: TRBJ2-1; D: .; DNA: TGTGCCAGCAGCTCCGGGGTTAGTCTTTCTCTCGATGAGCAGTTCTTC; CDR3: CASSSGVSLSLDEQFF
size: .; V: TRBV11-2; J: TRBJ1-4; D: .; DNA: TGTGCCAGCAGCCCGAAGTGGGGAGATAATGAAAAACTGTTTTTT; CDR3: CASSPKWGDNEKLFF
size: .; V: TRBV18; J: TRBJ2-7; D: TRBD1; DNA: TGTGCCAGCTCACCCCGGGACAGGGGCTACGAGCAGTACTTC; CDR3: CASSPRDRGYEQYF
size: many; V: TRBV19; J: TRBJ1-5; D: .; DNA: TGTGCCAGTACTATCGGAGATACTAGCAATCAGCCCCAGCATTTT; CDR3: CASTIGDTSNQPQHF
size: .; V: TRBV24-1; J: TRBJ1-2; D: .; DNA: TGTGCCACCAGTGATTTCGCGGGGGGCGGCTACACCTTC; CDR3: CATSDFAGGGYTF
size: few; V: TRBV3-1/TRBV3-2; J: TRBJ1-4; D: .; DNA: TGTGCCAGCAGCTCGCAGATTACTGGCCGGGGTGAAAAACTGTTTTTT; CDR3: CASSSQITGRGEKLFF
size: .; V: TRBV5-5; J: TRBJ1-4; D: .; DNA: TGTGCCAGCAGCTTGGGTGTAGGGGGACGGGGCGAAAAACTGTTTTTT; CDR3: CASSLGVGGRGEKLFF
size: .; V: TRBV5-1; J: TRBJ2-5; D: .; DNA: TGCGCCAGCAGCTTGGACCCTACGCCACGGGTATGGGAGACCCAGTACTTC; CDR3: CASSLDPTPRVWETQYF
size: .; V: TRBV14; J: TRBJ2-7; D: .; DNA: TGTGCCAGCACCCAAGCTAGCAGTCCCGACTACGAGCAGTACTTC; CDR3: CASTQASSPDYEQYF
size: .; V: TRBV7-8; J: TRBJ1-2; D: .; DNA: TGTGCCAGCAGCTTAGATCCGGGGGGCTACACCTTC; CDR3: CASSLDPGGYTF
size: .; V: TRBV5-1; J: TRBJ1-5; D: TRBD1; DNA: TGCGCCAGCACCCCGACAGGGGCCTTCAATCAGCCCCAGCTTTTT; CDR3: CASTPTGAFNQPQLF
size: once; V: TRBV4-3; J: TRBJ2-6; D: .; DNA: TGCGCCAGCAGCCAAGAAACAGGGTCGGGGGCCAACGTCCTGACTTTC; CDR3: CASSQETGSGANVLTF
size: .; V: TRBV5-1; J: TRBJ2-2; D: TRBD2; DNA: TGCGCCAGCATGGGAGGGGACAACACCGGGGAGCTGTTTTTT; CDR3: CASMGGDNTGELFF
size: .; V: TRBV28; J: TRBJ1-5; D: .; DNA: TGTGCCAGCAGTCTTCCGGGGCAGCCCCAGCATTTT; CDR3: CASSLPGQPQHF
size: once; V: TRBV5-1; J: TRBJ1-1; D: .; DNA: TGCGCCAGCAGTGGGTCCGGGGCTGGGGGAACTGAAGCTTTCTTT; CDR3: CASSGSGAGGTEAFF
size: .; V: TRBV3-1/TRBV3-2; J: TRBJ2-1; D: TRBD2; DNA: TGTGCCAGCAGGCCAACTAGCGGGAGGGCTGGTGAGCAGTTCTTC; CDR3: CASRPTSGRAGEQFF
size: .; V: TRBV2; J: TRBJ1-6; D: TRBD1; DNA: TGTGCCAGCAGTGCCTTGACAGGGATTACTTCACCCCTCCACTTT; CDR3: CASSALTGITSPLHF
size: .; V: TRBV18; J: TRBJ2-7; D: .; DNA: TGTGCCAGCTCACACCCCCCCAGGGCGGGGGAGCAGTACTTC; CDR3: CASSHPPRAGEQYF
size: .; V: TRBV7-9; J: TRBJ2-7; D: .; DNA: TGTGCCAGCAGCGCCCCTGGGCCAAGGTACGAGCAGTACTTC; CDR3: CASSAPGPRYEQYF
size: few; V: TRBV5-4; J: TRBJ2-3; D: TRBD2; DNA: TGTGCCAGCAGCCCCCCGGGACTAGCGGGAGGGGGCACAGATACGCAGTATTTT; CDR3: CASSPPGLAGGGTDTQYF
size: .; V: TRBV27; J: TRBJ1-2; D: .; DNA: TGTGCCAGCAGTTTATTAGGGGTGGGGGCGGATATTAACTATGGCTACACCTTC; CDR3: CASSLLGVGADINYGYTF
size: .; V: TRBV9; J: TRBJ1-4; D: .; DNA: TGTGCCAGCAGCGCGACATCAGGGGCAACTAATGAAAAACTGTTTTTT; CDR3: CASSATSGATNEKLFF
size: .; V: TRBV15; J: TRBJ2-2; D: .; DNA: TGTGCCACCAGCAGAGGGGGGGATGGATACACCGGGGAGCTGTTTTTT; CDR3: CATSRGGDGYTGELFF
size: .; V: TRBV7-9; J: TRBJ2-5; D: TRBD2; DNA: TGTGCCAGCACCGAAGCGGGGGGGACAGGAGAGACCCAGTACTTC; CDR3: CASTEAGGTGETQYF
size: .; V: TRBV7-9; J: TRBJ1-1; D: TRBD1; DNA: TGTGCCAGCAGCTTAGTGGGACAGGGTTCGGTAGCTTTCTTT; CDR3: CASSLVGQGSVAFF
size: .; V: TRBV29-1; J: TRBJ1-2; D: TRBD1; DNA: TGCAGCGTCCGAGGACAGGGGGATAACTATGGCTACACCTTC; CDR3: CSVRGQGDNYGYTF